What follows is one T cell receptor beta chain and its context. Original methodology: Estimated nucleated cell counts came from reference gene primer amplification. The protocol was immunoSEQ multiplex PCR, while the TCRdb copy is restricted to in-frame clones and leaves out a portion. For V, J and clone size, that table is used; D and trimming come from the DNA. The profile shows 130,000 to 150,000 clones, approximately 86% of them singletons. This sample stems from a study of blood T cell repertoires in COVID-19. This CDR3 has 16 residues. After removal of 5 bases from V and 4 bases from J, the junction contained 10 bases not matched to a gene. Germline assignment: CDR1 GTSNPN and CDR2 SVGIG (reference sequence).

The TCR originated in a man between 65 and 85 years old with acute or convalescent COVID-19. The V gene is TRBV30, the J gene TRBJ2-2, with TRBD2 matching 10 bases. Material for sequencing was peripheral blood. For the CDR3, the DNA is TGTGCCTGGCATAGGACTAGCGGATTCCTCACCGGGGAGCTGTTTTTT. Translating gives CAWHRTSGFLTGELFF.